A selection of T cell receptor beta chains follows, all from one sample in a study of post-analysis software for immune sequencing data. TCRdb independently ran MiXCR on the PCR reads; one entry per CDR3 protein. The sample comprises about 770,000 distinct CDR3 sequences, 46% of which are singletons, and 4.9% rests with the top ten. Sequencing used blood. The receptors shown here come from a girl between 5 and 17 years old with multiple sclerosis. CDR3s include the opening cysteine and the closing phenylalanine or tryptophan. The D gene is left open where the match is weak. Clone sizes are given selectively: once, few, many, or a class where the clone is expanded.

d_call: -
v_call: TRBV6-5
clone_size: -
j_call: TRBJ1-5
cdr3_aa: CASSYSASGPGHQPQHF
cdr3_nt: TGTGCCAGCAGTTATTCTGCTAGTGGGCCCGGACATCAGCCCCAGCATTTT

d_call: -
v_call: TRBV6-5
clone_size: few
j_call: TRBJ1-2
cdr3_aa: CASRHPDRTYGYTF
cdr3_nt: TGTGCCAGCAGACACCCTGACAGAACTTATGGCTACACCTTC

d_call: -
v_call: TRBV12-3/TRBV12-4
clone_size: few
j_call: TRBJ1-6
cdr3_aa: CASSLTENSPLHF
cdr3_nt: TGTGCCAGCAGTTTGACAGAGAATTCACCCCTCCACTTT

d_call: -
v_call: TRBV5-1
clone_size: -
j_call: TRBJ1-4
cdr3_aa: CASSTGREELFF
cdr3_nt: TGCGCCAGCAGCACCGGAAGGGAAGAACTGTTTTTT

d_call: TRBD1
v_call: TRBV20-1
clone_size: -
j_call: TRBJ1-2
cdr3_aa: CSVTTGGVFGYTF
cdr3_nt: TGCAGTGTTACGACAGGGGGCGTGTTTGGCTACACCTTC

d_call: TRBD1
v_call: TRBV2
clone_size: -
j_call: TRBJ1-2
cdr3_aa: CASSGRAGGKYGYTF
cdr3_nt: TGTGCCAGCAGTGGCAGGGCAGGGGGTAAATATGGCTACACCTTC

d_call: TRBD2
v_call: TRBV5-1
clone_size: -
j_call: TRBJ2-1
cdr3_aa: CASSLVAGGFSEQFF
cdr3_nt: TGCGCCAGCAGCTTGGTGGCGGGGGGTTTTAGTGAGCAGTTCTTC

d_call: -
v_call: TRBV20-1
clone_size: few
j_call: TRBJ2-3
cdr3_aa: CSASHLGGRTDTQYF
cdr3_nt: TGCAGTGCTAGCCACCTCGGGGGCAGAACAGATACGCAGTATTTT

d_call: -
v_call: TRBV12-3/TRBV12-4
clone_size: -
j_call: TRBJ2-3
cdr3_aa: CASSSDTRGLRTDTQYF
cdr3_nt: TGTGCCAGCAGTTCCGACACACGGGGCCTAAGGACGGATACGCAGTATTTT

d_call: -
v_call: TRBV10-2
clone_size: -
j_call: TRBJ1-2
cdr3_aa: CASSRTDNYGYTF
cdr3_nt: TGCGCCAGCAGTAGGACGGACAACTATGGCTACACCTTC

d_call: -
v_call: TRBV10-3
clone_size: -
j_call: TRBJ2-3
cdr3_aa: CAAGGDTQYF
cdr3_nt: TGTGCCGCCGGGGGAGATACGCAGTATTTT

d_call: -
v_call: TRBV20-1
clone_size: -
j_call: TRBJ2-5
cdr3_aa: CSARDTRGNGEQYF
cdr3_nt: TGCAGTGCTAGAGATACACGGGGGAACGGTGAGCAGTACTTC

d_call: TRBD1
v_call: TRBV20-1
clone_size: few
j_call: TRBJ2-3
cdr3_aa: CSARPTGSEDTQYF
cdr3_nt: TGCAGTGCTAGACCGACAGGGTCAGAAGATACGCAGTATTTT

d_call: -
v_call: TRBV24-1
clone_size: once
j_call: TRBJ2-7
cdr3_aa: CATRRIGRHSYEQYF
cdr3_nt: TGTGCCACCAGAAGAATAGGACGTCACTCCTACGAGCAGTACTTC

d_call: -
v_call: TRBV5-1
clone_size: -
j_call: TRBJ2-2
cdr3_aa: CASSPYAGTNTGELFF
cdr3_nt: TGCGCCAGCAGTCCTTACGCGGGGACGAACACCGGGGAGCTGTTTTTT

d_call: -
v_call: TRBV27
clone_size: -
j_call: TRBJ1-1
cdr3_aa: CASGLGTARGTEAFF
cdr3_nt: TGTGCCAGCGGACTAGGGACGGCACGGGGGACTGAAGCTTTCTTT

d_call: -
v_call: TRBV28
clone_size: -
j_call: TRBJ1-4
cdr3_aa: CASSSTEATNEKLFF
cdr3_nt: TGTGCCAGCAGTTCTACAGAGGCAACTAATGAAAAACTGTTTTTT

d_call: -
v_call: TRBV24-1
clone_size: -
j_call: TRBJ1-5
cdr3_aa: CATSEPRAKGNQPQHF
cdr3_nt: TGTGCCACCAGTGAACCCCGGGCCAAGGGGAATCAGCCCCAGCATTTT

d_call: TRBD2
v_call: TRBV6-1
clone_size: -
j_call: TRBJ2-3
cdr3_aa: CASSEFLASGRAGKDTQYF
cdr3_nt: TGTGCCAGCAGTGAATTCTTGGCTAGCGGGAGGGCCGGGAAAGATACGCAGTATTTT

d_call: -
v_call: TRBV5-5
clone_size: -
j_call: TRBJ2-7
cdr3_aa: CASSLQTVAGEQYF
cdr3_nt: TGTGCCAGCAGTTTGCAGACGGTCGCGGGCGAGCAGTACTTC

d_call: TRBD1
v_call: TRBV7-9
clone_size: -
j_call: TRBJ1-2
cdr3_aa: CASSLKGTGLYGCTF
cdr3_nt: TGTGCCAGCAGCTTAAAGGGGACAGGGCTCTATGGCTGCACCTTC

d_call: TRBD1
v_call: TRBV7-2
clone_size: many
j_call: TRBJ1-2
cdr3_aa: CASSSGTGVRYTF
cdr3_nt: TGTGCCTCATCTTCAGGGACAGGGGTTCGCTACACCTTC

d_call: TRBD2
v_call: TRBV29-1
clone_size: few
j_call: TRBJ2-3
cdr3_aa: CSVLGTSGRGGTDTQYF
cdr3_nt: TGCAGCGTTTTGGGGACTAGCGGGAGGGGTGGCACAGATACGCAGTATTTT

d_call: -
v_call: TRBV12-3/TRBV12-4
clone_size: -
j_call: TRBJ2-4
cdr3_aa: CASSVPAPAKNIQYF
cdr3_nt: TGTGCCAGCAGTGTACCAGCACCAGCCAAAAACATTCAGTACTTC

d_call: -
v_call: TRBV30
clone_size: -
j_call: TRBJ2-1
cdr3_aa: CAWSVTGSPSDEQFF
cdr3_nt: TGTGCCTGGAGTGTGACCGGGAGCCCTAGCGATGAGCAGTTCTTC

d_call: -
v_call: TRBV28
clone_size: -
j_call: TRBJ2-3
cdr3_aa: CASSHLGTSTDTQYF
cdr3_nt: TGTGCCAGCAGTCATTTAGGGACCTCCACAGATACGCAGTATTTT

d_call: -
v_call: TRBV12-3/TRBV12-4
clone_size: -
j_call: TRBJ1-5
cdr3_aa: CASSLSKGGGNQPQHF
cdr3_nt: TGTGCCAGCAGTTTAAGTAAGGGAGGAGGCAATCAGCCCCAGCATTTT

d_call: -
v_call: TRBV12-3/TRBV12-4
clone_size: -
j_call: TRBJ1-4
cdr3_aa: CASSSRTEEKLFF
cdr3_nt: TGTGCCAGCAGTTCCAGGACAGAGGAAAAACTGTTTTTT

d_call: TRBD1
v_call: TRBV5-1
clone_size: few
j_call: TRBJ2-7
cdr3_aa: CASSYVGQGSLRAYEQYF
cdr3_nt: TGCGCCAGCAGCTACGTGGGACAGGGAAGCCTTAGGGCCTACGAGCAGTACTTC

d_call: -
v_call: TRBV3-1
clone_size: -
j_call: TRBJ2-7
cdr3_aa: CASSAEVWGNNEQYF
cdr3_nt: TGTGCCAGCAGCGCAGAGGTCTGGGGGAACAATGAGCAGTACTTC

d_call: TRBD2
v_call: TRBV3-1
clone_size: -
j_call: TRBJ2-1
cdr3_aa: CASSQGGLAVYNEQFF
cdr3_nt: TGTGCCAGCAGCCAAGGAGGGCTAGCGGTCTACAATGAGCAGTTCTTC

d_call: TRBD1
v_call: TRBV11-1
clone_size: few
j_call: TRBJ2-5
cdr3_aa: CASSPGTGPSQFLAELQETQYF
cdr3_nt: TGTGCCAGCAGCCCCGGGACAGGGCCCTCACAATTCCTAGCGGAGCTCCAAGAGACCCAGTACTTC

d_call: TRBD1
v_call: TRBV28
clone_size: -
j_call: TRBJ1-2
cdr3_aa: CASSGDGQGANYGYTF
cdr3_nt: TGTGCCAGCAGTGGGGATGGACAGGGGGCCAACTATGGCTACACCTTC

d_call: TRBD2
v_call: TRBV10-3
clone_size: few
j_call: TRBJ2-6
cdr3_aa: CAISVDPPELAGGSGANVLTF
cdr3_nt: TGTGCCATCAGTGTTGATCCCCCCGAACTAGCGGGAGGGTCCGGGGCCAACGTCCTGACTTTC

d_call: -
v_call: TRBV7-2
clone_size: -
j_call: TRBJ1-6
cdr3_aa: CASSAGGGLLHF
cdr3_nt: TGTGCCAGCAGCGCAGGTGGGGGACTCCTCCACTTT

d_call: TRBD1
v_call: TRBV27
clone_size: -
j_call: TRBJ2-7
cdr3_aa: CASSFSPGQRAYEQYF
cdr3_nt: TGTGCCAGCAGTTTCTCCCCGGGACAGAGAGCCTACGAGCAGTACTTC

d_call: TRBD2
v_call: TRBV6-5
clone_size: -
j_call: TRBJ2-1
cdr3_aa: CASTTDAGGGRNEQFF
cdr3_nt: TGTGCCAGCACCACGGACGCGGGAGGGGGACGCAATGAGCAGTTCTTC

d_call: -
v_call: TRBV12-3/TRBV12-4
clone_size: few
j_call: TRBJ2-7
cdr3_aa: CASSQTTYEQYF
cdr3_nt: TGTGCCAGCAGTCAAACCACCTACGAGCAGTACTTC

d_call: TRBD1
v_call: TRBV28
clone_size: -
j_call: TRBJ2-6
cdr3_aa: CASRPGFGQGDPSGANVLTF
cdr3_nt: TGTGCCAGCAGGCCCGGATTCGGACAGGGGGACCCTTCTGGGGCCAACGTCCTGACTTTC

d_call: -
v_call: TRBV29-1
clone_size: few
j_call: TRBJ2-7
cdr3_aa: CSVPTGTHSYEQYF
cdr3_nt: TGCAGCGTTCCTACCGGGACGCACTCCTACGAGCAGTACTTC

d_call: -
v_call: TRBV7-9
clone_size: -
j_call: TRBJ2-5
cdr3_aa: CASSLGRASLLGETQYF
cdr3_nt: TGTGCCAGCAGCTTAGGCCGCGCAAGTCTGCTCGGTGAGACCCAGTACTTC

d_call: TRBD2
v_call: TRBV9
clone_size: -
j_call: TRBJ2-7
cdr3_aa: CASSVDKTSGLYEQYF
cdr3_nt: TGTGCCAGCAGCGTCGATAAGACTAGCGGGCTATACGAGCAGTACTTC

d_call: -
v_call: TRBV4-2
clone_size: -
j_call: TRBJ2-5
cdr3_aa: CASSQFVGVRETQYF
cdr3_nt: TGTGCCAGCAGCCAATTTGTGGGAGTCAGGGAGACCCAGTACTTC

d_call: -
v_call: TRBV7-9
clone_size: -
j_call: TRBJ2-5
cdr3_aa: CASSLGAVETQYF
cdr3_nt: TGTGCCAGCAGCCTCGGGGCGGTGGAGACCCAGTACTTC

d_call: TRBD2
v_call: TRBV12-3/TRBV12-4
clone_size: -
j_call: TRBJ2-1
cdr3_aa: CATKWRLAGHNEQFF
cdr3_nt: TGTGCCACCAAATGGAGACTAGCGGGGCACAATGAGCAGTTCTTC

d_call: TRBD1
v_call: TRBV20-1
clone_size: -
j_call: TRBJ2-7
cdr3_aa: CSATTGTGLPYEQYF
cdr3_nt: TGCAGTGCTACCACCGGGACAGGGCTCCCCTACGAGCAGTACTTC

d_call: -
v_call: TRBV27
clone_size: -
j_call: TRBJ2-7
cdr3_aa: CASSLGQPPVEQYF
cdr3_nt: TGTGCCAGCAGTTTAGGCCAGCCGCCTGTCGAGCAGTACTTC

d_call: TRBD2
v_call: TRBV10-3
clone_size: -
j_call: TRBJ2-1
cdr3_aa: CAISERKAGDSEQFF
cdr3_nt: TGTGCCATCAGTGAGAGAAAAGCGGGAGATAGTGAGCAGTTCTTC

d_call: -
v_call: TRBV28
clone_size: -
j_call: TRBJ2-3
cdr3_aa: CATTGAATDTQYF
cdr3_nt: TGTGCCACAACTGGAGCGGCTACAGATACGCAGTATTTT

d_call: -
v_call: TRBV5-1
clone_size: -
j_call: TRBJ2-7
cdr3_aa: CASSRGATGGLEQYF
cdr3_nt: TGCGCCAGCAGCCGCGGTGCGACTGGGGGACTCGAGCAGTACTTC

d_call: -
v_call: TRBV15
clone_size: few
j_call: TRBJ2-3
cdr3_aa: CATSSPQRDTQYF
cdr3_nt: TGTGCCACCAGCAGCCCCCAGCGGGATACGCAGTATTTT

d_call: TRBD2
v_call: TRBV20-1
clone_size: -
j_call: TRBJ2-5
cdr3_aa: CSAKAGGPETQYF
cdr3_nt: TGCAGTGCTAAAGCGGGAGGGCCGGAGACCCAGTACTTC

d_call: TRBD1
v_call: TRBV5-1
clone_size: -
j_call: TRBJ1-1
cdr3_aa: CASSVEGQGLFNTEAFF
cdr3_nt: TGCGCCAGCAGCGTAGAGGGACAGGGGCTATTCAACACTGAAGCTTTCTTT

d_call: -
v_call: TRBV12-5
clone_size: few
j_call: TRBJ2-3
cdr3_aa: CASGPGDKTGTQYF
cdr3_nt: TGTGCTAGTGGGCCCGGTGACAAGACGGGTACGCAGTATTTT

d_call: -
v_call: TRBV7-9
clone_size: -
j_call: TRBJ2-5
cdr3_aa: CASSFAGVGSEQYF
cdr3_nt: TGTGCCAGCAGCTTCGCAGGGGTGGGAAGTGAGCAGTACTTC

d_call: TRBD2
v_call: TRBV14
clone_size: -
j_call: TRBJ2-3
cdr3_aa: CASSQETSGYTDTQYF
cdr3_nt: TGTGCCAGCAGCCAAGAGACTAGCGGTTACACAGATACGCAGTATTTT

d_call: -
v_call: TRBV29-1
clone_size: few
j_call: TRBJ2-7
cdr3_aa: CSVAGNTGTYSYEQYF
cdr3_nt: TGCAGCGTGGCGGGAAACACCGGGACCTACTCCTACGAGCAGTACTTC

d_call: -
v_call: TRBV7-9
clone_size: -
j_call: TRBJ1-1
cdr3_aa: CASSPSSAYTEAFF
cdr3_nt: TGTGCCAGCAGCCCCTCGTCGGCCTACACTGAAGCTTTCTTT

d_call: -
v_call: TRBV7-8
clone_size: once
j_call: TRBJ1-2
cdr3_aa: CASSTVTGGYGYTF
cdr3_nt: TGTGCCAGCAGCACTGTGACAGGAGGTTATGGCTACACCTTC